The clone carrying this T cell receptor (beta chain) was detected only once. Its antigen is unknown. This specimen comes from a study of cytomegalovirus exposure and HLA in healthy donors. Study in general: There were 300 to 400 genotyped donors. Of these, roughly 80% fell in the genetic ancestry cluster associated with self-reported Caucasian donors. Study-wide findings and caveats: Follow-up analysis later connected one missense variant in DCLRE1C with trimming of TCR beta V- and J-genes.

PCR primers comprised 60 Vbeta and 13 Jbeta primers. TCRdb keeps only in-frame clones here, not all; method: immunoSEQ multiplex PCR. Of about 110,000 clones listed, over 60% are singletons. Germline values: CDR1 ENHRY, CDR2 SYGVKD. The CDR3 loop spans 19 amino acids. V gave up 4 bases and J gave up 1 base, with 23 bases separating them. This receptor was identified in a woman aged 25 to 39 in good health and CMV-seronegative. Input material: PBMCs. The chain employs TRBV10-3 and TRBJ2-1, with a tentative D call TRBD2 (6 bases). Here the CDR3 DNA reads TGTGCCATCAGTGGGGGGACGTCTGGCGGGGCAGCTTCCTACAATGAGCAGTTCTTC. Translating gives CAISGGTSGGAASYNEQFF.